Reported below is one T cell receptor (beta chain). The antigen it recognizes is unknown. No base-level quality is on record; no much larger clone is a single base apart. This entry comes from a study of T cell responses to AZD1222 COVID-19 vaccine (dated by TCRdb to about 2021). Background for the entire study: Because spike-specific TCR depth and breadth did not differ between the two schedules, AZD1222 recipients who got a second dose at roughly 4 weeks were pooled with those who got a second dose at roughly 12 weeks. Trial participants were enrolled by age into subgroups of 18-55, 56-69 and 70-plus years, and about 150, 27 and 61 TCR-sequenced participants, respectively, were included in these subgroups. TCR sequencing was performed for roughly 250 trial participants, of whom about 200 were given two doses of AZD1222 and some 26 were given two doses of MenACWY control vaccine. Study-wide conclusions, independent of this receptor: The whole spike protein was spanned by vaccine-associated CD4 TCRs, and dominant responses were seen in regions 160-218 and 743-854. Spike-specific TCR breadth and depth rose significantly after two AZD1222 doses compared with day 0 and with MenACWY recipients. No day 14 peak-response samples were available, so repertoires were characterized only after the peak T cell response. Reportedly, close to half of the unique spike-specific TCRs recognized epitopes lying outside the regions that are mutated in the B.1.351 and B.1.1.7 variants. Conclusions about previously exposed vaccinees are limited because only six or seven AZD1222 recipients were SARS-CoV-2 seropositive at baseline. Most participants were white British and females outnumbered males, and the authors suggested that clonal diversity may have been underestimated. The 56-69-year group was small, and its depth increase did not reach significance, likely because of low power.

The CDR3 regions of human TCRbeta chains were analyzed by immunosequencing. The paper's processing steps were these. Repertoire TCRs were matched against a reference library of SARS-CoV-2-specific TCRs generated with the MIRA antigen-specificity platform. Breadth was defined as the fraction of unique TCRs that were SARS-CoV-2-associated, and depth was defined as the fraction of total T cells that were SARS-CoV-2-associated. Each spike-specific TCR was assigned to its reactive spike region and to a CD4 or CD8 class using the MIRA data. Log10-transformed breadth and depth values were compared by one-way ANOVA with Sidak's multiple comparisons tests. The table was pulled from immuneACCESS by TCRdb, which kept in-frame rearrangements only. Such tables lose some clones; where checked, under half of the loss comes from unresolved V genes, and the rest has no known cause. V, J and clone size reflect that table, while D and trimming were determined from the DNA. This sample is represented by around 100,000 clones; around 90% of them were singletons. Over 1.5% of the sample goes to the ten largest clones.

At the junction V is shortened by 5 bases and J by 5 bases, with 11 bases in between. The CDR3 starts with the cysteine, ends with the phenylalanine, and has 13 residues. The sequence is cut down to CDR3 DNA, 39 bases in frame from base 1. Explained via the paper, the time point label denotes: baseline before first vaccination. Vaccinee samples came from UK trials COV001 and COV002, including a single-blind randomized controlled phase 2/3 trial of AZD1222 (ChAdOx1 nCoV-19) in healthy adults. For TCRbeta chain sequencing, PBMC samples from trial participants were taken at day 0 and at day 28 after the second dose.

The source of this sequence is an adult in good health. Recombination connected TRBV12-3 or TRBV12-4 to TRBJ2-3, with TRBD2 perhaps the D gene, on 6 matching bases. This sample comprised peripheral blood, obtained on day 0 of AZD1222 vaccination. This receptor carries the CDR3 CASSQLEGDTQYF. The nucleotides read TGTGCCAGCAGTCAACTGGAGGGAGATACGCAGTATTTT.